Following are 22 T cell receptor beta chains from one sample sequenced in a study of Ad26.COV2.S vaccination and SARS-CoV-2 variants. Only in-frame clones appear in the TCRdb table, and some are missing; sequencing was by immunoSEQ multiplex PCR. The sample shows about 400,000 clones, roughly 90% of them seen only once. Treatment here: around 19 received Ad26.COV2.S at low or high dose, single or two shots; several received placebo; per-sample allocation not given. Day 63 after the first injection of vaccine or placebo was the sampling time. The source was peripheral blood, collected in a trial of Ad26.COV2.S vaccine versus placebo. These receptor sequences come from a person aged 18-65 years who received the Ad26.COV2.S COVID-19 vaccine or a placebo.

The V call is TRBV15, the J call TRBJ2-7, with D tentatively TRBD1 (7 bases). Germline values: CDR1 LNHNV, CDR2 YYDKDF (reference sequence). V was cut by 3 bases and J by 3 bases, with 24 bases left in between. The CDR3 sequence is 18 residues long. The CDR3 reads CATSRDYTTRQGGYEQYF. The CDR3, as DNA: TGTGCCACCAGCAGGGACTACACAACACGACAGGGAGGCTACGAGCAGTACTTC.

The chain carries TRBV29-1 and TRBJ2-3, with D perhaps being TRBD1 or TRBD2 (5 bases each). The ends were cut back, 4 bases at V and 0 bases at J, with 17 bases in the middle. This CDR3 contains 16 residues. Germline CDR1 SQVTM, CDR2 ANQGSEA. The CDR3, as DNA: TGCAGCGTTGTTTATGGGGCACGGACTAGCACAGATACGCAGTATTTT. Translating it yields CSVVYGARTSTDTQYF.

The chain uses TRBV7-2 and TRBJ1-4; D ambiguous. There are 15 residues in the CDR3. With 5 bases removed from V and 0 bases from J, the gap between germline ends came to 10 bases. Germline V gives CDR1 SGHTA, CDR2 FQGNSA. The CDR3 DNA reads TGTGCCAGCAGCAGGGCGACGGCAACTAATGAAAAACTGTTTTTT. Amino acids: CASSRATATNEKLFF.

The chain carries TRBV5-6 and TRBJ2-3; tentatively, D is TRBD1 or TRBD2 (6 bases each). Germline CDR1 reads SGHDT; CDR2 reads YYEEEE. V was shortened by 4 bases and J by 5 bases, with 20 bases between the two germline ends. The CDR3 is 16 residues long. The CDR3 sequence is CASSQNGGRGLDTQYF. The CDR3 DNA reads TGTGCCAGCAGCCAAAACGGGGGCAGGGGCTTAGATACGCAGTATTTT.

The chain combines TRBV6-1 with TRBJ2-7; D possibly corresponds to TRBD1 (6 bases). The germline V gene encodes CDR1 MNHNS and CDR2 SASEGT. V was clipped by 1 base and J by 6 bases, with 13 bases between them. This CDR3 has 14 residues. The CDR3 sequence is CASSEVVGAGEQYF. CDR3 sequence (DNA): TGTGCCAGCAGTGAAGTCGTGGGGGCGGGCGAGCAGTACTTC.

V is TRBV10-3 and J is TRBJ2-5; weak D call: TRBD2 (6 bases). Trimming removed 3 bases from V and 4 bases from J, with 24 bases in between. This CDR3 has 18 amino acids. CDR1 and CDR2 from the germline V gene are ENHRY and SYGVKD. CDR3 DNA sequence: TGTGCCATCAGTGACCCGGGCGGGACGCCCCGGCAGGGAGAGACCCAGTACTTC. Translation: CAISDPGGTPRQGETQYF.

With respect to this clone: The sample carries other DNA sequences with the same CDR3. The CDR3, as DNA: TGCGCCAGCAGTCTGGGCTCTGGGGCCAACGTCCTGACTTTC. Translation gives CASSLGSGANVLTF. The rearrangement links TRBV4-1 to TRBJ2-6; D gene uncertain. CDR1 is MGHRA, CDR2 YSYEKL, per germline. Deletions cut 6 bases from V and 0 bases from J, with 6 bases between. CDR3 length: 14 residues.

There are many counts of this clone. V usage is TRBV6-4 and J usage is TRBJ2-2, with unresolved D. The CDR3 spans 13 residues. Trimming removed 2 bases at V and 3 bases at J, with 4 bases between. Per germline, CDR1 MRHNA and CDR2 SNTAGT. The CDR3 protein is CASSDRDTGELFF. The CDR3 DNA follows: TGTGCCAGCAGTGACAGGGACACCGGGGAGCTGTTTTTT.

The DNA of the CDR3 is TGTGCCAGCAGCCTTATAAATGGGCATAATTCACCCCTCCACTTT. Protein sequence: CASSLINGHNSPLHF. This chain joins TRBV21-1 and TRBJ1-6; TRBD1 is the table's D call, not checked against the DNA. TRBV21-1 is termed a pseudogene. CDR3 length: 15 residues.

This sequence joins TRBV5-4 and TRBJ2-7; 14 bases agree with TRBD2. The trim removed 0 bases at V and 4 bases at J, leaving 6 bases unmatched. This CDR3 contains 17 residues. Germline assignment: CDR1 SGHNT and CDR2 YYREEE (reference sequence). CDR3 DNA: TGTGCCAGCAGCTTGGGACTAGCGGGGGGGTCGTTGTACGAGCAGTACTTC. As protein: CASSLGLAGGSLYEQYF.

J is TRBJ1-5 and V is TRBV7-2; 8 nucleotides agree with TRBD1. The V and J ends lost 4 bases and 3 bases, in that order; junction bases with no gene match: 8. The CDR3 is made up of 16 amino acids. CDR1 and CDR2 from the germline V gene are SGHTA and FQGNSA. In DNA form, the CDR3 reads TGTGCCAGCAGCTACAGGGGGGCAGGTTACAATCAGCCCCAGCATTTT. Translated: CASSYRGAGYNQPQHF.

The chain joins TRBV6-4 to TRBJ2-1; 7 positions agree with TRBD2. V dropped 7 bases and J dropped 2; count of bases not matched to a gene: 5. The CDR3 totals 14 residues. From germline, CDR1 is MRHNA and CDR2 SNTAGT. This CDR3 is CASKPAGTYNEQFF. The CDR3 DNA reads TGTGCCAGCAAGCCAGCGGGAACCTACAATGAGCAGTTCTTC.

The chain couples TRBV15 to TRBJ2-7; TRBD2 matches at 7 bases. CDR3 length: 14 residues. The J segment lost 0 bases and the V segment lost 3 bases, leaving 2 bases of the junction unmatched. Germline CDR1 and CDR2: LNHNV and YYDKDF (reference sequence). The CDR3 region has the DNA TGTGCCACCAGCAGGTGGGGGGGCTCCTACGAGCAGTACTTC. This translates into CATSRWGGSYEQYF.

The CDR3 DNA sequence: TGTGCCAGCAGCCAAGAAGTACGAGAGACCCAGTACTTC. It is translated as CASSQEVRETQYF. The chain links TRBV3-1 (or the pseudogene TRBV3-2) to TRBJ2-5; D gene uncertain. The germline V and J ends were trimmed by 0 bases and 4 bases, with 6 bases remaining between them. There are 13 residues in the CDR3. Germline V CDR1 and CDR2: LGHDT, YNNKEL (reference sequence).

The rearrangement joins TRBV5-1 to TRBJ1-4; D not resolved. V lost 0 bases to trimming and J lost 3 bases, with 6 bases between them. Germline CDR1 and CDR2: SGHRS and YFSETQ. CDR3 size: 14 residues. The DNA of the CDR3 is TGCGCCAGCAGCTTGGGACAAGCTAATGAAAAACTGTTTTTT. This encodes CASSLGQANEKLFF.

J is TRBJ2-5 and V is TRBV9; possible D gene TRBD1, 5 bases. Germline V CDR1 and CDR2: SGDLS, YYNGEE. V gave up 0 bases and J gave up 0 bases, with 9 bases separating them. This CDR3 region has 15 residues. The CDR3 loop is CASSVAPGYQETQYF. The CDR3 nucleotides are TGTGCCAGCAGCGTAGCGCCAGGGTACCAAGAGACCCAGTACTTC.

This chain links TRBV4-1 with TRBJ1-5; possible D gene TRBD1, 5 bases. Germline V gene sequence: CDR1 MGHRA, CDR2 YSYEKL. The CDR3 totals 15 residues. The germline V and J ends were trimmed by 4 bases and 3 bases, with 13 bases remaining between them. In nucleotides, the CDR3 is TGCGCCAGCAGCCTGGGGGACGGATCCAATCAGCCCCAGCATTTT. This translates into CASSLGDGSNQPQHF.

This rearrangement joins TRBV27 to TRBJ1-1; the D gene is possibly TRBD1 (5 bases). The CDR3 is made up of 13 amino acids. CDR1 is MNHEY, CDR2 SMNVEV, per germline (reference sequence). Trimming took 6 bases from V and 1 from J, leaving 9 bases between them. The CDR3 spells CASRRTGNTEAFF. The CDR3 nucleotides are TGTGCCAGCAGGCGTACAGGGAACACTGAAGCTTTCTTT.

In DNA, the CDR3 is TGTGCCACCAGCAGAGGGACTAGCGGGGGGAGGGAGACCCAGTACTTC. Translating gives CATSRGTSGGRETQYF. This chain connects TRBV15 to TRBJ2-5; the match to TRBD2 covers 14 bases. The germline CDR1 and CDR2 sequences are LNHNV and YYDKDF (reference sequence). The CDR3 length is 16 residues. Trimming removed 1 base from V and 5 bases from J; junction bases left unmatched: 3.

This chain connects TRBV19 to TRBJ1-2; no clear D gene. Trimming removed 9 bases at V and 7 bases at J, with 18 bases between. In germline, CDR1 is LNHDA, CDR2 SQIVND (reference sequence). The CDR3 runs to 13 residues. The CDR3 sequence: CASGTLVYFGYTF. The CDR3 region has the DNA TGTGCCAGCGGTACACTGGTATACTTTGGCTACACCTTC.

The V call is TRBV28, the J call TRBJ2-3; no definite D call. The germline V and J ends were trimmed by 5 bases and 1 base, with 13 bases remaining between them. CDR1 and CDR2 (germline): MDHEN, SYDVKM. CDR3 length: 15 residues. CDR3 sequence reads: CASSRPATGTDTQYF. CDR3 sequence (DNA): TGTGCCAGCAGTCGGCCGGCGACCGGCACAGATACGCAGTATTTT.

The J gene is TRBJ2-4, the V gene TRBV7-3, with D possibly called TRBD1 or TRBD2 (5 bases each). CDR1 is SGHTA and CDR2 is FQGTGA in the germline V gene. The V and J ends lost 5 bases and 3 bases respectively, with 14 bases between them. The CDR3 totals 15 residues. The CDR3 spells CASSPGFGGKNIQYF. The CDR3 DNA reads TGTGCCAGCAGCCCAGGGTTTGGAGGCAAAAACATTCAGTACTTC.